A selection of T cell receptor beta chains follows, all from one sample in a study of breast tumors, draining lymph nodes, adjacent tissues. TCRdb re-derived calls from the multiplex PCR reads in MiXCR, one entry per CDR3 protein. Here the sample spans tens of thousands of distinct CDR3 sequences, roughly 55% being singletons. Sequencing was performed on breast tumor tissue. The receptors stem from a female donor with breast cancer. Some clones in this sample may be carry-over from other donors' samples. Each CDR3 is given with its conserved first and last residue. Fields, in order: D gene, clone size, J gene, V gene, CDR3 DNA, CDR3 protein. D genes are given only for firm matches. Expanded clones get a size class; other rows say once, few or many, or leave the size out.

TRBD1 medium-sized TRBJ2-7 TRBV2 TGTGCCAGCAGTGAATCAATAGACAGGGCGCTGGGTCGGCAGTACTTC CASSESIDRALGRQYF
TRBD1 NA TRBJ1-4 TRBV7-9 TGTGCCAGCAGCTTAGCACAGGGGAGGGCTGAAAAACTGTTTTTT CASSLAQGRAEKLFF
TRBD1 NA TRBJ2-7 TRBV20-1 TGCAGTGCTAGAGACCCATACGTACAGGGGCCCTACGAGCAGTACTTC CSARDPYVQGPYEQYF
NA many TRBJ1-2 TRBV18 TGTGCCAGCTCACCGCGGCAGGATCTTAACTATGGCTACACCTTC CASSPRQDLNYGYTF
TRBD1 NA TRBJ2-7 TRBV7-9 TGTGCCAGCAGCTTAAGAGGCGGCAGGGGGCCCCTCTACGAGCAGTACTTC CASSLRGGRGPLYEQYF
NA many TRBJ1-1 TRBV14 TGTGCCAGCAGCCAAGGACAGGCGAACACTGAAGCTTTCTTT CASSQGQANTEAFF
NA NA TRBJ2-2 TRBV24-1 TGTGCCACCAGTGATGGGGGTTACACCGGGGAGCTGTTTTTT CATSDGGYTGELFF
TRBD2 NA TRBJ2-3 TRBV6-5 TGTGCCAGAAGACTAGCGGGAGAGGTCACAGATACGCAGTATTTT CARRLAGEVTDTQYF
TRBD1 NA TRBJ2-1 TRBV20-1 TGCAGTGCACCTCGGACAGGGGGGTCCGATGAGCAGTTCTTC CSAPRTGGSDEQFF
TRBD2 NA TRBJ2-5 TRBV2 TGTGCCAGCAGCTTAAGGGGGACTAGCGGGGGGGCTTATTGTTGGGAGACCCAGTACTTC CASSLRGTSGGAYCWETQYF
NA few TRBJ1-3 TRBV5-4 TGTGCCAGCAGCTGGGGAAACACCATATATTTT CASSWGNTIYF
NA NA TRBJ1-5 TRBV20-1 TGCAGTGCGAGCAGGCCGGGACCTAGCAATCAGCCCCAGCATTTT CSASRPGPSNQPQHF
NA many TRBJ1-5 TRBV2 TGTGCCAGCACCTCCCTCGGGGGGTTCAATCAGCCCCAGCATTTT CASTSLGGFNQPQHF
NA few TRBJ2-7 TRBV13 TGTGCCAGCAGCTTAGGGCAAGGCGAGCAGTACTTC CASSLGQGEQYF
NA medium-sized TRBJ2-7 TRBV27 TGTGCCAGCAGGGCACAGGGTGGCTACGAGCAGTACTTC CASRAQGGYEQYF
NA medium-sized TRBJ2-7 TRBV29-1 TGCAGCGTTGATGTCACCTCAGGGAGAGAGCAGTACTTC CSVDVTSGREQYF